One and the same sample provided the 14 T cell receptor beta chains below, sequenced in a study of regulatory T cells in long-lasting Graves disease. The time point was: newly diagnosed GD, antithyroid drugs for less than 3 months. After RNA was extracted from PBMCs, the TCR library was made from it. The TCR beta library used iRepertoire HTBI primers with Arm-PCR amplification of CDR3. A single record per CDR3 protein comes from TCRdb applying MiXCR to the multiplex PCR reads. The repertoire consists of 400,000 to 450,000 distinct CDR3 sequences, with about 15% occurring once and the leading ten covering roughly a sixth. These data were also filed under a second study, of T cells in Graves' hyperthyroidism and ophthalmopathy.

The sequencing used peripheral blood mononuclear cells (PBMCs), collected at new diagnosis, from a patient treated with antithyroid drugs. Every receptor here comes from a young woman with Graves disease.

This clonotype was picked up a small number of times. This chain joins TRBV5-4 and TRBJ2-1; D might be TRBD2 (6 bases). V lost 0 bases, J lost 1 base, and 11 bases lay in between. Germline values: CDR1 SGHNT, CDR2 YYREEE (reference sequence). This CDR3 is built from 16 residues. This CDR3 is CASSLGGGISYNEQFF. In nucleotides, the CDR3 is TGTGCCAGCAGCTTGGGTGGCGGGATATCCTACAATGAGCAGTTCTTC.

The table lists this clonotype with a few counts. V and J are TRBV6-4 and TRBJ2-2, with 11 bases fitting TRBD2. Germline V gene data show CDR1 as MRHNA and CDR2 as SNTAGT. The CDR3 runs to 16 residues. The junction had 0 bases not matched to a gene; V was cut back by 0 bases and J by 3 bases. The CDR3 spells CASSDSSGRDTGELFF. The CDR3 coding sequence is TGTGCCAGCAGTGACTCTAGCGGGAGGGACACCGGGGAGCTGTTTTTT.

This clonotype has ten or more counts. The CDR3 here is CASSPGSGVGFTDTQYF. For the CDR3, the DNA is TGTGCCAGCAGCCCTGGTTCCGGGGTTGGGTTCACAGATACGCAGTATTTT. The chain joins TRBV12-3 or TRBV12-4 to TRBJ2-3, with D tentatively TRBD2 (5 bases). The CDR3 sequence is 17 residues long. Trimming took 6 bases from V and 2 from J, leaving 21 bases between them.

In this sample, this clonotype turned up many times. CDR3 bases: TGTGCCAGCAGCTTAGAAGGGGCGCAGCAGTTCTTC. This sequence encodes CASSLEGAQQFF. V is TRBV7-3 and J is TRBJ2-1, with D perhaps matching TRBD1 (5 bases). Trimming pared 2 bases from V and 11 bases from J, leaving 10 bases between. The CDR3 totals 12 residues. The germline V gene encodes CDR1 SGHTA and CDR2 FQGTGA.

This clonotype was observed a handful of times. The genes are TRBV6-9 and TRBJ2-7; TRBD2 aligns across 7 bases. Trimming at V came to 3 bases and at J to 4 bases, leaving 9 bases not matched to a gene. Germline V gene sequence: CDR1 MNHGY, CDR2 SVAAGI. This CDR3 contains 15 residues. This CDR3 reads CASSYLGTNPYEQYF. The CDR3 coding sequence is TGTGCCAGCAGTTACTTGGGGACTAATCCATACGAGCAGTACTTC.

For this clonotype: This clone may be a read error of a much larger clone one base away. This chain joins TRBV30 and TRBJ1-5; D ambiguous. CDR1 GTSNPN and CDR2 SVGIG come from the germline V gene (reference sequence). V lost 8 bases to trimming and J lost 6 bases, with 14 bases between them. The CDR3 covers 12 residues. Written as DNA, the CDR3 is TGTGCCGGAGGCCCCCCAGGTCAGCCCCAGCATTTT. Encoded protein: CAGGPPGQPQHF.

This clonotype was counted a few times. The genes are TRBV7-3 and TRBJ1-5, with D possibly matching TRBD1 (5 bases). This CDR3 spans 15 amino acids. V was pared by 7 bases and J by 2 bases, with 15 bases between. Per the germline V gene, CDR1 is SGHTA and CDR2 is FQGTGA. CDR3 protein: CASIHGGECNQPQHF. The CDR3, as DNA: TGTGCCAGCATCCACGGGGGGGAGTGCAATCAGCCCCAGCATTTT.

This clonotype was counted many times. CDR3 DNA: TGTGCCAGCAGCTTAGGCCTGCTCGAGCAGTACTTC. Amino acids: CASSLGLLEQYF. This rearrangement joins TRBV13 to TRBJ2-7; no definite D call. V was clipped by 0 bases and J by 6 bases, with 6 bases between them. Germline V lookup: CDR1 PRHDT, CDR2 FYEKMQ (reference sequence). The CDR3 covers 12 residues.

This clonotype was counted at least ten times. The genes are TRBV28 and TRBJ2-7; 7 nucleotides agree with TRBD2. V shed 3 bases and J 4 bases; nucleotides not matched to a gene: 12. This CDR3 region has 16 residues. CDR1 and CDR2 (germline): MDHEN, SYDVKM. In DNA, the CDR3 is TGTGCCAGCAGTTTTATTGGGGGAGGGATTGCATACGAGCAGTACTTC. Residues: CASSFIGGGIAYEQYF.

Only a few counts were recorded for this clonotype. The chain is built from TRBV4-1 and TRBJ2-7; D possibly matches TRBD1 or TRBD2 (5 bases each). This CDR3 is built from 14 residues. CDR1 and CDR2 from the germline V gene are MGHRA and YSYEKL. V lost 0 bases and J lost 3, with 9 bases in between. CDR3 amino acids: CASSQDEGLYEQYF. CDR3 nucleotides: TGCGCCAGCAGCCAAGACGAGGGGCTCTACGAGCAGTACTTC.

This clonotype was recorded a few times. The rearrangement joins TRBV5-1 to TRBJ2-5; D may be TRBD1 (5 bases). The V end lost 1 base, the J end lost 0 bases, and 10 bases lay between the germline ends. The CDR3 has 15 residues. From germline, CDR1 is SGHRS and CDR2 YFSETQ. The CDR3 sequence: CASSLWQGYQETQYF. CDR3 DNA sequence: TGCGCCAGCAGCTTGTGGCAGGGTTACCAAGAGACCCAGTACTTC.

This clonotype was counted ten times or more. V and J are TRBV11-2 and TRBJ2-7; no clear D gene. Germline V gives CDR1 SGHAT, CDR2 FQNNGV. Trimming pared 5 bases from V and 2 bases from J, leaving 7 bases between. This CDR3 is 12 amino acids long. The CDR3 DNA follows: TGTGCCAGCAGCGGCCTGGCCTACGAGCAGTACTTC. It is translated as CASSGLAYEQYF. Full variable domain (rest looked up from reference TRBV11-2 and TRBJ2-7): EAGVAQSPRYKIIEKRQSVAFWCNPISGHATLYWYQQILGQGPKLLIQFQNNGVVDDSQLPKDRFSAERLKGVDSTLKIQPAKLEDSAVYLCASSGLAYEQYFGPGTRLTVT.

The sample holds many counts of this clonotype. The chain is built from TRBV20-1 and TRBJ2-7, with D hard to call. Germline V gives CDR1 DFQATT, CDR2 SNEGSKA (reference sequence). The V end was cut by 3 bases, the J end by 0 bases, with 9 bases between. The CDR3 sequence is 13 residues long. CDR3 DNA: TGCAGTGCTAGCGGAGAGAGCTCCTACGAGCAGTACTTC. Amino acids: CSASGESSYEQYF.

This clonotype has ten or more counts. The chain recombines TRBV18 with TRBJ1-1; TRBD1 might be the D (6 bases). Trimming removed 0 bases at V and 3 bases at J, with 17 bases between. Germline CDR1 KGHSH, CDR2 LQKENI. The CDR3 is 17 amino acids. The CDR3 DNA follows: TGTGCCAGCTCACCACCGATTGGGGGCGTAGGGGACACTGAAGCTTTCTTT. This codes for CASSPPIGGVGDTEAFF. The variable domain in full, with the rest retrieved from reference TRBV18 and TRBJ1-1, is NAGVMQNPRHLVRRRGQEARLRCSPMKGHSHVYWYRQLPEEGLKFMVYLQKENIIDESGMPKERFSAEFPKEGPSILRIQQVVRGDSAAYFCASSPPIGGVGDTEAFFGQGTRLTVV.